This T cell receptor (beta chain) was captured in a study of cytomegalovirus exposure and HLA in healthy donors. About the research overall: From donors who were HLA-typed, an early data release held 80 million or so unique TCRs.

PCR primers comprised 60 Vbeta and 13 Jbeta primers. This table comes from immunoSEQ multiplex PCR, and its TCRdb copy is limited to in-frame clones, with some not included. Among roughly 100,000 clones, around 74% were seen once, and the ten largest hold 1.5% to 2%. Points on this clone: Its antigen is as yet unknown.

CDR3 length: 15 residues. Germline loops: CDR1 MNHEY, CDR2 SVGAGI. V gave up 6 bases and J gave up 6 bases, with 18 bases separating them. Study-wide findings and caveats: Researchers reported that a few CMV-associated chains were confirmed in vitro as CMV antigen-specific. TRBV6-2, TRBV6-3 and some other V segments were excluded as indistinguishable.

The sample was PBMCs. This receptor was taken from a middle-aged woman in good health and CMV-seronegative. The chain links TRBV6-5 to TRBJ2-1, with D possibly being TRBD2 (5 bases). In nucleotides, the CDR3 is TGTGCCAGCAGCGCGCGGGTTTATGGTTCCAATGAGCAGTTCTTC. As protein: CASSARVYGSNEQFF.